These 13 T cell receptor beta chains were all obtained from the same sample, sequenced in a study of spatial heterogeneity in lung cancer. TCRdb independently ran MiXCR on the 5' RACE reads; one entry per CDR3 protein. The sample holds tens of thousands of distinct CDR3 sequences, approximately 8.9% seen once. As to time point: sample taken at primary tumor resection. Sequencing was performed on whole RNA extracted from tumor and nontumor lung tissue, or from frozen PBMC, and the material was left unsorted. The source material was PBMCs, sampled at surgery. The source of these receptors is a female donor with early-stage non-small cell lung cancer.

In its sample, this clonotype was seen many times. V is TRBV29-1 and J is TRBJ2-4; 11 bases line up with TRBD2. Germline-derived CDR1 and CDR2 are SQVTM and ANQGSEA. The CDR3 contains 13 residues. V shed 5 bases, J shed 7 bases, and the junction held 4 bases outside the gene matches. The CDR3 protein is CSVLAGGLNIQYF. DNA for the CDR3: TGCAGCGTTTTAGCGGGGGGGTTGAACATTCAGTACTTC.

V gene TRBV2 combines with J gene TRBJ2-1, with D possibly matching TRBD2 (6 bases). The V end lost 4 bases, the J end lost 7 bases, and 23 bases lay between the germline ends. CDR1 SNHLY and CDR2 FYNNEI come from the germline V gene. The length of the CDR3 is 17 residues. The DNA for the CDR3 is TGTGCCAGCAGTGTTGATCCGGGACTCGCTGACCCTAATGAGCAGTTCTTC. Its translation: CASSVDPGLADPNEQFF.

V is TRBV20-1 and J is TRBJ1-5; 7 bases are a match to TRBD1. The V and J ends lost 6 bases and 3 bases, in that order; junction bases with no gene match: 8. Germline assignment: CDR1 DFQATT and CDR2 SNEGSKA (reference sequence). The CDR3 contains 14 residues. For the CDR3, the DNA is TGCAGTGCCCTCGAGGGGGCCGTCAATCAGCCCCAGCATTTT. It is translated as CSALEGAVNQPQHF.

This chain uses TRBV9 with TRBJ1-6; 8 nucleotides match TRBD1. Germline V gene lookup returns CDR1 SGDLS and CDR2 YYNGEE. The CDR3 runs 15 residues. Unmatched junction bases numbered 3, after V lost 0 bases and J lost 7 bases. CDR3 coding DNA: TGTGCCAGCAGCGTAGCTACAGGGGGAAATTCACCCCTCCACTTT. Its translation: CASSVATGGNSPLHF.

The chain carries TRBV27 and TRBJ2-5; the match to TRBD2 covers 8 bases. The germline V gene has CDR1 MNHEY and CDR2 SMNVEV (reference sequence). V trimming: 6 bases; J trimming: 1 base; junction bases outside the gene matches: 10. The CDR3 extends over 16 amino acids. The CDR3 loop is CASSPRGGPTQETQYF. The CDR3 region has the DNA TGTGCCAGCAGCCCACGGGGGGGGCCCACCCAAGAGACCCAGTACTTC.

The chain couples TRBV7-9 to TRBJ1-5; D not certain. Per germline, CDR1 SEHNR and CDR2 FQNEAQ (reference sequence). V was trimmed by 4 bases and J by 1 base, leaving 20 bases between them. The CDR3 sequence is 18 residues long. Written as DNA, the CDR3 is TGTGCCAGCAGCTCCGCGGGCGCCCTAATGGGGAGCAATCAGCCCCAGCATTTT. Translated: CASSSAGALMGSNQPQHF.

This clonotype turned up a few times. V is TRBV11-3 and J is TRBJ2-2; D is perhaps TRBD1 or TRBD2 (6 bases each). The CDR3 covers 14 residues. Germline-derived CDR1 and CDR2 are SGHNT and YENEEA. V gave up 8 bases and J gave up 4 bases, with 14 bases separating them. The CDR3 sequence: CASADRRATGELFF. CDR3 nucleotides: TGTGCCAGCGCAGACAGGAGGGCCACCGGGGAGCTGTTTTTT.

The chain uses TRBV20-1 and TRBJ1-6; 8 bases fit TRBD1. V lost 6 bases, J lost 5 bases, and 3 bases stayed unmatched. CDR3 size: 13 residues. The germline V gene encodes CDR1 DFQATT and CDR2 SNEGSKA (reference sequence). CDR3 sequence (DNA): TGCAGTGCGGGGGGACAGGATAATTCACCCCTCCACTTT. Protein product: CSAGGQDNSPLHF.

As regards this clonotype: The conserved phenylalanine or tryptophan is not found at the CDR3 terminus, so this likely reflects a read error. The genes are TRBV28 and TRBJ2-7; D uncertain. CDR1 is MDHEN, CDR2 SYDVKM, per germline. The CDR3 is 12 residues long. V dropped 8 bases and J dropped 1 base, with 9 bases sitting between them. DNA of the CDR3: TGTGCCAGCGGGATTCTTTCCTACGAGCAGTACCTC. This sequence encodes CASGILSYEQYL.

This clonotype was seen a few times. This chain links TRBV28 with TRBJ1-4, with D possibly being TRBD1 (6 bases). Trimming left V 2 bases short and J 8 bases short, with 12 bases between. CDR3 size: 14 residues. CDR1 and CDR2 (germline): MDHEN, SYDVKM. CDR3 region: CASSLGGAGEKLFF. The CDR3 region has the DNA TGTGCCAGCAGTTTAGGGGGGGCCGGGGAAAAACTGTTTTTT.

The genes are TRBV5-5 and TRBJ2-3; tentatively, D is TRBD1 or TRBD2 (5 bases each). Germline CDR1 is SGHKS and CDR2 is YYEKEE (reference sequence). The CDR3 contains 15 residues. V was pared by 1 base and J by 6 bases, with 15 bases between. The chain's CDR3 is CASSLITGPRDTQYF. CDR3 sequence (DNA): TGTGCCAGCAGCTTGATCACGGGGCCGAGGGATACGCAGTATTTT.

This clonotype occurred a few times. This rearrangement joins TRBV10-1 to TRBJ2-1; 8 positions agree with TRBD2. CDR3 size: 13 residues. Germline lookup yields CDR1 WNHNN and CDR2 SYGVQD (reference sequence). The V segment lost 8 bases and the J segment 12 bases; nucleotides outside the gene matches: 12. The DNA for the CDR3 is TGCGCCAGCCGGGGGCGGGGGGCCAGCGGGCAGTTCTTC. As protein: CASRGRGASGQFF.

This clonotype was found many times. The chain uses TRBV7-9 and TRBJ2-5; 8 nucleotides match TRBD2. After removal of 5 bases from V and 2 bases from J, the junction contained 10 bases not matched to a gene. CDR3 length equals 16 residues. From germline, CDR1 is SEHNR and CDR2 FQNEAQ (reference sequence). The CDR3 DNA follows: TGTGCCAGCAGCCCTGCCCTACTAGCGGCTCAAGAGACCCAGTACTTC. This translates into CASSPALLAAQETQYF. The whole variable domain, remainder taken from reference TRBV7-9 and TRBJ2-5, is DTGVSQNPRHKITKRGQNVTFRCDPISEHNRLYWYRQTLGQGPEFLTYFQNEAQLEKSRLLSDRFSAERPKGSFSTLEIQRTEQGDSAMYLCASSPALLAAQETQYFGPGTRLLVL.